This T cell receptor (beta chain) was captured in a study of blood T cell repertoires in COVID-19. Study information: Researchers got acute and convalescent COVID-19 samples from the United States, Italy and Spain.

The CDR3 length is 14 residues. Trimming shortened V by 0 bases and J by 2 bases, and 8 bases separated the two germline ends. Germline assignment: CDR1 MNHEY and CDR2 SVGAGI. Study processing details: Reference gene primer amplification in the assay estimated nucleated cell counts. This table comes from immunoSEQ multiplex PCR, and its TCRdb copy is limited to in-frame clones, with some not included. V and J calls and clone size are copied from that table; D and trimming were computed from the DNA. The table lists some 73,000 clones, 75% to 95% of them singletons. The specimen was peripheral blood. The chain uses TRBV6-5 and TRBJ2-7; TRBD2 might be the D (5 bases). The sequence came from a human donor in a cohort sampled during active COVID-19. The CDR3 DNA reads as TGTGCCAGCAGTTACTCGGGAGCCCCCTACGAGCAGTACTTC. Translation gives CASSYSGAPYEQYF.